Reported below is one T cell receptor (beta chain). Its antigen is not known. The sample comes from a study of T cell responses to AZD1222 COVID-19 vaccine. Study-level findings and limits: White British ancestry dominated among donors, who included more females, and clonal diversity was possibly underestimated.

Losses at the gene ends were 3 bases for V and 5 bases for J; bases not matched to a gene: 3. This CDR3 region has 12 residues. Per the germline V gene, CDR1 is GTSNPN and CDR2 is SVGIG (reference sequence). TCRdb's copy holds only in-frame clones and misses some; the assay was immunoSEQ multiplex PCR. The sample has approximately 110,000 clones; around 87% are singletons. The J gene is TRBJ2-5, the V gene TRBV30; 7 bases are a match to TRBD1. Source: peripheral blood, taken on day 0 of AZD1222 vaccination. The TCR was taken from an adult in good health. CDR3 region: CAWRTGLETQYF. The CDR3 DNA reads TGTGCCTGGAGGACAGGGCTGGAGACCCAGTACTTC.